Listed below are T cell receptor beta chains from one sample, sequenced in a study of Graves' ophthalmopathy and Graves' hyperthyroidism. TCRdb re-derived calls from the multiplex PCR reads in MiXCR, one entry per CDR3 protein. The sample yields around 400,000 distinct CDR3 sequences, approximately 20% seen once. The sequenced material came from peripheral blood. All receptors come from a woman aged 18-29 years with Graves' ophthalmopathy. Each CDR3 is given with its conserved first and last residue. The D gene is left open where the match is weak. The size entry is marked missing in some rows and otherwise reads once, few, many or a size class.

V gene,J gene,CDR3 length,D gene,clone size,CDR3 DNA,CDR3 protein
TRBV29-1,TRBJ2-7,13,TRBD1,many,TGCAGCGTCCTGACAGGGCAAAGGCACGAGCAGTACTTC,CSVLTGQRHEQYF
TRBV18,TRBJ1-2,14,.,many,TGTGCCAGCTCAGCGGAGGAGGGGCCAGGCGGCTACACCTTC,CASSAEEGPGGYTF
TRBV6-1,TRBJ1-1,13,.,.,TGTGCCAGCAGAATACAGGGTAACACTGAAGCTTTCTTT,CASRIQGNTEAFF
TRBV20-1,TRBJ1-5,14,TRBD1,many,TGCAGTGCTGAGGCGGGGACAGGGGAAAAGCCCCAGCATTTT,CSAEAGTGEKPQHF
TRBV4-1,TRBJ2-1,16,TRBD2,many,TGCGCCAGCAGCCTTGGGACTAGCGGGGGGTTCAATGAGCAGTTCTTC,CASSLGTSGGFNEQFF
TRBV27,TRBJ2-7,15,TRBD2,many,TGTGCCAGCAGTTCCCGACTAGCGGGAGCCTACGAGCAGTACTTC,CASSSRLAGAYEQYF
TRBV4-3,TRBJ2-7,14,.,many,TGCGCCAGCAGCCTAACAGGACGCCCTAGGGAGCAGTACTTC,CASSLTGRPREQYF
TRBV24-1,TRBJ1-2,13,.,many,TGTGCCACCAGTGGCCCATCGTATTATGGCTACACCTTC,CATSGPSYYGYTF
TRBV6-2/TRBV6-3,TRBJ1-1,16,.,.,TGTGCCGGCAGTCAAATTCCCGGGACGGTGAGCACTAAAGCTTTCTTT,CAGSQIPGTVSTKAFF
TRBV12-3/TRBV12-4,TRBJ2-7,12,.,many,TGTGCCAGCAGTGAGCAAACCTACGAGCAGTACTTC,CASSEQTYEQYF
TRBV6-2/TRBV6-3,TRBJ1-1,14,.,many,TGTGCCAGCAGTTACAAGGGTAGTCCCGCTGAAGCTTTCTTT,CASSYKGSPAEAFF
TRBV4-3,TRBJ2-7,14,.,many,TGCGCCAGCAGCCAAGATCGGGGGCCCTACGAGCAGTACTTC,CASSQDRGPYEQYF
TRBV6-2/TRBV6-3,TRBJ1-5,15,.,.,TGTGCCAGCAGTTACTCGACAAGGATTAATCAGCCCCAGCATTTT,CASSYSTRINQPQHF
TRBV20-1,TRBJ2-2,14,.,many,TGCAGTGCTAGAGATGTAAGGTCCGCCGGGGAGCTGTTTTTT,CSARDVRSAGELFF
TRBV27,TRBJ1-1,15,.,many,TGTGCCAGCAGTTTATCAGGCAGCCTGAACACTGAAGCTTTCTTT,CASSLSGSLNTEAFF
TRBV12-3/TRBV12-4,TRBJ1-3,16,TRBD1,.,TGTGCCAGCAGGACGGACAGGGGGCCTCGAGGAAACACCATATATTTT,CASRTDRGPRGNTIYF
TRBV28,TRBJ1-5,14,TRBD1,.,TGTGCCAGCAGTCTGTTGACAGGGAGGCAGCCCCAGCATTTT,CASSLLTGRQPQHF
TRBV5-1,TRBJ1-5,14,TRBD1,many,TGCGCCAGCAGCCTCAGGGGGCTTGATCAGCCCCAGCATTTT,CASSLRGLDQPQHF
TRBV19,TRBJ2-4,17,.,many,TGTGCCAGTAGTATCGGAAGGCTCATCCTAGCCAAAAACATTCAGTACTTC,CASSIGRLILAKNIQYF
TRBV19,TRBJ2-5,19,TRBD2,many,TGTGCCAGTAGTATAGGGACTTTCACCGGGACTAGCGGCGAAGAGACCCAGTACTTC,CASSIGTFTGTSGEETQYF
TRBV7-3,TRBJ2-7,13,.,.,TGTGCCAGCAGCTTAGACGCAGGGACCGAGCAGTACTTC,CASSLDAGTEQYF
TRBV4-2,TRBJ1-1,13,TRBD1,many,TGTGCCAGCAGGACAGGGGGCCTTGGTGAAGCTTTCTTT,CASRTGGLGEAFF
TRBV6-1,TRBJ2-6,17,TRBD2,.,TGTGCCAGCAGTCAAAGTAGCGGGAGGGCTGGGGCCAACGTCCTGACTTTC,CASSQSSGRAGANVLTF
TRBV7-8,TRBJ2-5,23,TRBD2,many,TGTGCCAGCAGCTTAGGAGGGATTGGGGGCCGAGCGGGAGAAGGGCGGCTTCAAGAGACCCAGTACTTC,CASSLGGIGGRAGEGRLQETQYF
TRBV12-3/TRBV12-4,TRBJ2-7,13,.,many,TGTGCCACCTCCCCGGGGGTCTCCTACGAGCAGTACTTC,CATSPGVSYEQYF
TRBV6-5,TRBJ2-5,15,.,many,TGTGCCAGCAGTTACTCGGCAGGGTCCCAAGAGACCCAGTACTTC,CASSYSAGSQETQYF
TRBV7-2,TRBJ1-3,16,.,many,TGTGCCAGCAGCTTAGGGCACCCTGGGTCTGGAAACACCATATATTTT,CASSLGHPGSGNTIYF
TRBV29-1,TRBJ1-2,13,TRBD1,many,TGCAGCGTACAGGGGGCAGCTAACTATGGCTACACCTTC,CSVQGAANYGYTF
TRBV9,TRBJ1-6,13,.,.,TGTGCCAGCAGCGTAGCAGGCGATTCACCCCTCCACTTT,CASSVAGDSPLHF
TRBV5-1,TRBJ2-7,17,TRBD1,many,TGCGCCAGCAGCTCTACTTGGCTGGGGACAGGGAACTACGAGCAGTACTTC,CASSSTWLGTGNYEQYF
TRBV28,TRBJ2-2,13,TRBD1,many,TGTGCCAGCGGGGACAGTTACACCGGGGAGCTGTTTTTT,CASGDSYTGELFF
TRBV10-2,TRBJ1-3,14,.,many,TGCGCCAGCAGTGGCTTGGGTATCGGAAACACCATATATTTT,CASSGLGIGNTIYF